These 27 T cell receptor beta chains were sequenced from one sample in a study of graft-versus-host responses after intestinal transplantation. The table came from immunoSEQ multiplex PCR; TCRdb's copy has only in-frame clones and leaves some out. The profile shows 90,000 to 120,000 clones, about nine tenths of them singletons. Antigens for these TCRs are unknown. The material was unstimulated CD4+ T cells sorted from spleen or lymph node cells, obtained before transplant. These TCRs come from a human donor who was the organ donor for an intestinal transplant.

The chain carries TRBV6-1 and TRBJ2-7; perhaps TRBD2 as D (5 bases). CDR1 is MNHNS and CDR2 is SASEGT in the germline V gene. The CDR3 consists of 13 residues. V was clipped by 5 bases and J by 2 bases, with 10 bases between them. CDR3 in DNA: TGTGCCAGCAGTTTGGACGGGGCCTACGAGCAGTACTTC. Protein: CASSLDGAYEQYF.

This clone was recorded once. Additional DNA sequences in this sample encode the identical CDR3. J is TRBJ2-7 and V is TRBV11-2; maybe TRBD1 (5 bases). Germline lookup yields CDR1 SGHAT and CDR2 FQNNGV. This CDR3 is built from 13 residues. V was shortened by 0 bases and J by 3 bases, with 6 bases between the two germline ends. As DNA, the CDR3 is TGTGCCAGCAGCTTAGATAGGGGCTACGAGCAGTACTTC. This sequence encodes CASSLDRGYEQYF.

This chain uses TRBV2 with TRBJ1-6, with no clear D. The V gene's germline CDR1 is SNHLY and CDR2 FYNNEI. Trimming shortened V by 2 bases and J by 7 bases, and 12 bases separated the two germline ends. The CDR3 has 15 amino acids. The CDR3 region has the DNA TGTGCCAGCAGTGAATGGAGGGCACGGAATTCACCCCTCCACTTT. This sequence encodes CASSEWRARNSPLHF. Based on the CDR3 plus reference TRBV2 and TRBJ1-6, the full variable domain is EPEVTQTPSHQVTQMGQEVILRCVPISNHLYFYWYRQILGQKVEFLVSFYNNEISEKSEIFDDQFSVERPDGSNFTLKIRSTKLEDSAMYFCASSEWRARNSPLHFGNGTRLTVT.

This clone came up once. This sequence joins TRBV2 and TRBJ2-3; the D is unclear. Germline values: CDR1 SNHLY, CDR2 FYNNEI. Trimming took off 8 bases at V and 0 bases at J, with 15 bases between the two ends. The CDR3 covers 15 residues. CDR3 residues: CASRPASWSTDTQYF. The DNA for the CDR3 is TGTGCCAGCCGTCCGGCGTCCTGGAGCACAGATACGCAGTATTTT. The entire variable domain, with the rest obtained from reference TRBV2 and TRBJ2-3, is as follows: EPEVTQTPSHQVTQMGQEVILRCVPISNHLYFYWYRQILGQKVEFLVSFYNNEISEKSEIFDDQFSVERPDGSNFTLKIRSTKLEDSAMYFCASRPASWSTDTQYFGPGTRLTVL.

The rearrangement joins TRBV11-1 to TRBJ1-4, with TRBD1 identical over 9 bases. Germline CDR1 and CDR2: SGHAT and FQDESV (reference sequence). The V gene end was trimmed by 3 bases and the J gene end by 6 bases; junction bases not matched to a gene: 2. The CDR3 is 14 residues long. DNA of the CDR3: TGTGCCAGCAGCTTCGACAGGGGGGATGAAAAACTGTTTTTT. Translated: CASSFDRGDEKLFF.

The chain employs TRBV6-1 and TRBJ2-2; the match to TRBD2 covers 9 bases. The CDR3 consists of 15 residues. The V and J ends lost 8 bases and 0 bases, in that order; junction bases with no gene match: 4. CDR1 and CDR2 from the germline V gene are MNHNS and SASEGT. The CDR3 DNA reads TGTGCCAGCTCAAGACTAGCGGCGAACACCGGGGAGCTGTTTTTT. Its translation: CASSRLAANTGELFF.

The J gene is TRBJ1-1, the V gene TRBV7-9, with a possible D match to TRBD1 (5 bases). Germline V gives CDR1 SEHNR, CDR2 FQNEAQ (reference sequence). V was cut by 1 base and J by 0 bases, with 9 bases left in between. The CDR3 covers 15 residues. The CDR3 is CASSLEGRLNTEAFF. The CDR3 DNA reads TGTGCCAGCAGCTTAGAGGGACGGCTGAACACTGAAGCTTTCTTT.

The rearrangement links TRBV5-4 to TRBJ2-3; D not certain. Germline CDR1 SGHNT, CDR2 YYREEE (reference sequence). This CDR3 comprises 14 residues. Trimming removed 2 bases at V and 5 bases at J, with 12 bases between. The chain's CDR3 is CASSFIAGQDTQYF. The CDR3 DNA reads as TGTGCCAGCAGCTTTATTGCAGGCCAAGATACGCAGTATTTT.

The rearrangement links TRBV21-1 to TRBJ2-1; the table's D call of TRBD1 was not tested on the DNA. TRBV21-1 is termed a pseudogene. The CDR3 is made up of 14 amino acids. In DNA, the CDR3 is TGTGCCAGCAGCTCTCAGGGGGCCTACAATGAGCAGTTCTTC. The encoded protein is CASSSQGAYNEQFF.

V and J are TRBV14 and TRBJ2-2; 13 nucleotides agree with TRBD2. V was clipped by 3 bases and J by 5 bases; unmatched bases: 21. The germline gives CDR1 SGHDN, CDR2 FVKESK. CDR3 length equals 22 residues. The CDR3, as DNA: TGTGCCAGCAGCCAGGGAGGATCAACTAGCGGGAGGGCCGATAGAAGAACCGGGGAGCTGTTTTTT. This gives the protein CASSQGGSTSGRADRRTGELFF.

The CDR3 nucleotides read TGCGCCAGCCGATCTTCCCCAGGGAAGCCTGCTTCACCCCTCCACTTT. Residues: CASRSSPGKPASPLHF. V usage is TRBV5-1 and J usage is TRBJ1-6; a weak D match, TRBD1 (5 bases). Trimming removed 7 bases from V and 9 bases from J, with 23 bases in between. The CDR3 is made up of 16 amino acids. CDR1 and CDR2 from the germline V gene are SGHRS and YFSETQ.

This chain links TRBV5-1 with TRBJ2-3, with 9 nucleotides matching TRBD1. V lost 3 bases to trimming and J lost 0 bases; unmatched junction nucleotides: 5. The CDR3 loop spans 16 amino acids. The germline V gene has CDR1 SGHRS and CDR2 YFSETQ. CDR3 region: CASSYRGQGSTDTQYF. Here the CDR3 DNA reads TGCGCCAGCAGCTACAGGGGACAGGGTAGCACAGATACGCAGTATTTT.

This chain connects TRBV5-4 to TRBJ2-1, with D perhaps given as TRBD1 or TRBD2 (5 bases each). The germline V and J ends were trimmed by 4 bases and 2 bases, with 10 bases remaining between them. The CDR3 extends over 14 amino acids. Per the germline V gene, CDR1 is SGHNT and CDR2 is YYREEE (reference sequence). In DNA form, the CDR3 reads TGTGCCAGCAGCCGCGAGGGGCCCTACAATGAGCAGTTCTTC. It translates to CASSREGPYNEQFF.

The rearrangement joins TRBV6-6 to TRBJ1-1; TRBD1 agrees at 8 bases. The CDR3 loop spans 15 amino acids. The germline V gene has CDR1 MNHNY and CDR2 SVGAGI (reference sequence). Trimming cost V 4 bases and J 2 bases; bases outside gene matches: 6. CDR3 sequence reads: CASSSQGVLNTEAFF. The CDR3 DNA reads TGTGCCAGCAGTTCACAGGGGGTGCTAAACACTGAAGCTTTCTTT.

The V call is TRBV6-5, the J call TRBJ1-1; D remains ambiguous. V was clipped by 6 bases and J by 1 base, with 6 bases between them. Germline V gene sequence: CDR1 MNHEY, CDR2 SVGAGI. This CDR3 spans 12 amino acids. The CDR3 bases are TGTGCCAGCAGGGGAGGGAACACTGAAGCTTTCTTT. This sequence encodes CASRGGNTEAFF.

V gene TRBV15 combines with J gene TRBJ2-5; 7 positions match TRBD1. V was pared by 0 bases and J by 5 bases, with 9 bases of the junction left unmatched. This CDR3 spans 16 amino acids. The germline CDR1 and CDR2 sequences are LNHNV and YYDKDF (reference sequence). This chain's CDR3 is CATSRDKGAGGETQYF. The CDR3 DNA sequence: TGTGCCACCAGCAGAGATAAGGGGGCTGGTGGGGAGACCCAGTACTTC.

V usage is TRBV20-1 and J usage is TRBJ2-4; TRBD1 matches 7 bases. The CDR3 covers 10 residues. The germline V gene encodes CDR1 DFQATT and CDR2 SNEGSKA (reference sequence). The CDR3 DNA follows: TGCAGCGCACAGGGGAACATTCAGTACTTC. The encoded protein is CSAQGNIQYF.

The rearrangement joins TRBV4-2 to TRBJ2-3, with TRBD2 matching over 7 bases. The CDR3 covers 17 residues. The germline V gene has CDR1 LGHNA and CDR2 YNFKEQ. Unmatched junction bases numbered 13, after V lost 0 bases and J lost 7 bases. In DNA, the CDR3 is TGTGCCAGCAGCCAAGATGAAGGTCGGCGGGGGAGGTATACGCAGTATTTT. Its translation: CASSQDEGRRGRYTQYF.

The CDR3 region is CASSFGALSRETQYF. The CDR3 DNA follows: TGTGCCAGCAGCTTTGGGGCCCTAAGTAGAGAGACCCAGTACTTC. V is TRBV5-5 and J is TRBJ2-5; the D gene is possibly TRBD1 (5 bases). Per germline, CDR1 SGHKS and CDR2 YYEKEE (reference sequence). The V end was cut by 2 bases, the J end by 4 bases, with 15 bases between. The CDR3 has 15 amino acids.

The chain couples TRBV4-1 to TRBJ2-3; 13 nucleotides line up with TRBD2. Germline loops: CDR1 MGHRA, CDR2 YSYEKL. This CDR3 region has 21 residues. Germline trimming cut 0 bases from V and 2 bases from J; bases unmatched to any gene: 14. CDR3: CASSQDRRLAGGLSFTDTQYF. The CDR3 DNA is TGCGCCAGCAGCCAAGATCGGAGACTAGCGGGGGGCCTGTCCTTCACAGATACGCAGTATTTT.

V usage is TRBV6-1 and J usage is TRBJ2-3, with D perhaps assigned TRBD1 or TRBD2 (5 bases each). The CDR3 totals 15 residues. Trimming took off 4 bases at V and 2 bases at J, with 13 bases between the two ends. The V gene's germline CDR1 is MNHNS and CDR2 SASEGT. CDR3 amino acids: CASSAPGRSTDTQYF. Written as DNA, the CDR3 is TGTGCCAGCAGTGCTCCGGGACGGTCCACAGATACGCAGTATTTT.

The chain recombines TRBV5-1 with TRBJ1-3, with a weak D call TRBD1 (6 bases). The V gene lost 5 bases and the J gene lost 3 bases, with 12 bases spanning the gap. Germline CDR1 reads SGHRS; CDR2 reads YFSETQ. This CDR3 has 14 amino acids. DNA for the CDR3: TGCGCCAGCAGACCGGACAGCATTGGAAACACCATATATTTT. Protein: CASRPDSIGNTIYF.

The rearrangement uses TRBV7-9 and TRBJ1-4; TRBD1 is a possible D gene (5 bases). The CDR3 has 15 residues. V dropped 8 bases and J dropped 6 bases, with 19 bases sitting between them. The germline V gene encodes CDR1 SEHNR and CDR2 FQNEAQ (reference sequence). The CDR3 sequence: CASRPYGAGDEKLFF. Written as DNA, the CDR3 is TGTGCCAGCCGCCCTTACGGGGCTGGGGATGAAAAACTGTTTTTT. Full variable domain (rest looked up from reference TRBV7-9 and TRBJ1-4): DTGVSQNPRHKITKRGQNVTFRCDPISEHNRLYWYRQTLGQGPEFLTYFQNEAQLEKSRLLSDRFSAERPKGSFSTLEIQRTEQGDSAMYLCASRPYGAGDEKLFFGSGTQLSVL.

The chain links TRBV19 to TRBJ1-5; D not certain. The CDR3 length is 14 residues. V lost 9 bases to trimming and J lost 2 bases, with 14 bases between them. CDR1 LNHDA and CDR2 SQIVND come from the germline V gene (reference sequence). CDR3 in DNA: TGTGCCAGCCGAAGAATAGTAGGCAATCAGCCCCAGCATTTT. It specifies CASRRIVGNQPQHF.

The V call is TRBV5-8, the J call TRBJ2-6; D remains unclear. This CDR3 has 18 residues. Germline CDR1 is SGHTS and CDR2 is YDEGEE. Trimming removed 6 bases from V and 5 bases from J, with 24 bases in between. The CDR3 DNA follows: TGTGCCAGCATTCGGTCTCATCCACACAAAGGTCGGGCCAACGTCCTGACTTTC. Translation gives CASIRSHPHKGRANVLTF.

This chain links TRBV5-1 with TRBJ2-5; no firm D call. Trimming pared 0 bases from V and 1 base from J, leaving 7 bases between. CDR3 length equals 14 residues. Looked up from germline, CDR1 is SGHRS and CDR2 is YFSETQ. CDR3 in amino acids: CASSLVRPQETQYF. CDR3 coding DNA: TGCGCCAGCAGCTTGGTACGGCCCCAAGAGACCCAGTACTTC.

V gene TRBV20-1 combines with J gene TRBJ2-5; unclear D gene. Germline V gives CDR1 DFQATT, CDR2 SNEGSKA (reference sequence). The CDR3 consists of 11 residues. Trimming removed 6 bases from V and 3 bases from J, with 8 bases in between. CDR3: CSALTKETQYF. The DNA of the CDR3 is TGCAGTGCGCTAACGAAAGAGACCCAGTACTTC.